The rows below give T cell receptor beta chains drawn from one sample of a study of cytomegalovirus exposure and HLA in healthy donors. Sequencing used immunoSEQ multiplex PCR; TCRdb keeps in-frame clones, though not all of them. The table shows 120,000 or so clones, with approximately 89% occurring only once. What was sequenced was PBMCs. These receptors were taken from a woman aged 18-29 years in good health and CMV-seronegative. The CDR3 runs from the conserved cysteine through the conserved F or W. The D gene is left open where the match is weak. Clone size is shown for a subset of rows, as once, few, many or a class of expanded clone.

clone size,D gene,V gene,J gene,CDR3 DNA,CDR3 protein
NA,NA,TRBV11-2,TRBJ1-1,TGTGCCAGCAGCTCACCTAAACAGGGATTCGCTTTCTTT,CASSSPKQGFAFF
NA,TRBD2,TRBV19,TRBJ2-7,TGTGCCAGTAGGGTGACGGGGACTAGCGGATACGAGCAGTACTTC,CASRVTGTSGYEQYF
NA,NA,TRBV25-1,TRBJ2-7,TGTGCCAGCAGTACCGGGGGTAAAATACGAGAGCAGTACTTC,CASSTGGKIREQYF
NA,NA,TRBV28,TRBJ1-3,TGTGCCAGCAGCCCCGGTGGGAGTGACTTTGGAAACACCATATATTTT,CASSPGGSDFGNTIYF
NA,NA,TRBV2,TRBJ2-1,TGTGCCAGCAGGCCACCAGGGCTTCTATACAATGAGCAGTTCTTC,CASRPPGLLYNEQFF
few,TRBD2,TRBV30,TRBJ2-7,TGTGCCTGGAACCCTAGCGGGAGGCACGAGCAGTACTTC,CAWNPSGRHEQYF
NA,NA,TRBV19,TRBJ1-5,TGTGCCAGTAGTTTAACATGGGGAGATCAGCCCCAGCATTTT,CASSLTWGDQPQHF
once,NA,TRBV15,TRBJ1-5,TGTGCCACCAGCAGAGAAAGTCGTCAGAACAATCAGCCCCAGCATTTT,CATSRESRQNNQPQHF
NA,NA,TRBV5-1,TRBJ2-3,TGCGCCAGCAGCCTCGTGGGGGCGAGCACAGATACGCAGTATTTT,CASSLVGASTDTQYF
NA,TRBD2,TRBV7-9,TRBJ2-1,TGTGCCAGCAGCCCCGGGGGGGGTAAAAGCTCCTACAATGAGCAGTTCTTC,CASSPGGGKSSYNEQFF